A single sample gave rise to the 2 T cell receptor beta chains below, sequenced in a study of blood T cell repertoires in COVID-19. Only in-frame clones appear in the TCRdb table, and some are missing; sequencing was by immunoSEQ multiplex PCR. The sample includes about 100,000 clones, less than 90% of them seen just once. The source material was peripheral blood. Receptor source: a man older than 75 with acute or convalescent COVID-19.

This clone was found a few times. The rearrangement uses TRBV7-2 and TRBJ2-3; TRBD2 aligns across 15 bases. Germline trimming cut 1 base from V and 11 bases from J; bases unmatched to any gene: 4. The length of the CDR3 is 15 residues. Germline CDR1 reads SGHTA; CDR2 reads FQGNSA. The CDR3 nucleotides read TGTGCCAGCAGCTTAGGAGGACTAGCGGGAGGGCAGCAGTATTTT. It encodes CASSLGGLAGGQQYF.

The J gene is TRBJ2-1, the V gene TRBV19; 8 nucleotides match TRBD2. V gave up 7 bases and J gave up 2 bases; unmatched junction bases: 7. The CDR3 length is 15 residues. Germline loops: CDR1 LNHDA, CDR2 SQIVND (reference sequence). CDR3 sequence (DNA): TGTGCCAGTACAAAGACTAGCGCTCCCTACAATGAGCAGTTCTTC. Its translation: CASTKTSAPYNEQFF.